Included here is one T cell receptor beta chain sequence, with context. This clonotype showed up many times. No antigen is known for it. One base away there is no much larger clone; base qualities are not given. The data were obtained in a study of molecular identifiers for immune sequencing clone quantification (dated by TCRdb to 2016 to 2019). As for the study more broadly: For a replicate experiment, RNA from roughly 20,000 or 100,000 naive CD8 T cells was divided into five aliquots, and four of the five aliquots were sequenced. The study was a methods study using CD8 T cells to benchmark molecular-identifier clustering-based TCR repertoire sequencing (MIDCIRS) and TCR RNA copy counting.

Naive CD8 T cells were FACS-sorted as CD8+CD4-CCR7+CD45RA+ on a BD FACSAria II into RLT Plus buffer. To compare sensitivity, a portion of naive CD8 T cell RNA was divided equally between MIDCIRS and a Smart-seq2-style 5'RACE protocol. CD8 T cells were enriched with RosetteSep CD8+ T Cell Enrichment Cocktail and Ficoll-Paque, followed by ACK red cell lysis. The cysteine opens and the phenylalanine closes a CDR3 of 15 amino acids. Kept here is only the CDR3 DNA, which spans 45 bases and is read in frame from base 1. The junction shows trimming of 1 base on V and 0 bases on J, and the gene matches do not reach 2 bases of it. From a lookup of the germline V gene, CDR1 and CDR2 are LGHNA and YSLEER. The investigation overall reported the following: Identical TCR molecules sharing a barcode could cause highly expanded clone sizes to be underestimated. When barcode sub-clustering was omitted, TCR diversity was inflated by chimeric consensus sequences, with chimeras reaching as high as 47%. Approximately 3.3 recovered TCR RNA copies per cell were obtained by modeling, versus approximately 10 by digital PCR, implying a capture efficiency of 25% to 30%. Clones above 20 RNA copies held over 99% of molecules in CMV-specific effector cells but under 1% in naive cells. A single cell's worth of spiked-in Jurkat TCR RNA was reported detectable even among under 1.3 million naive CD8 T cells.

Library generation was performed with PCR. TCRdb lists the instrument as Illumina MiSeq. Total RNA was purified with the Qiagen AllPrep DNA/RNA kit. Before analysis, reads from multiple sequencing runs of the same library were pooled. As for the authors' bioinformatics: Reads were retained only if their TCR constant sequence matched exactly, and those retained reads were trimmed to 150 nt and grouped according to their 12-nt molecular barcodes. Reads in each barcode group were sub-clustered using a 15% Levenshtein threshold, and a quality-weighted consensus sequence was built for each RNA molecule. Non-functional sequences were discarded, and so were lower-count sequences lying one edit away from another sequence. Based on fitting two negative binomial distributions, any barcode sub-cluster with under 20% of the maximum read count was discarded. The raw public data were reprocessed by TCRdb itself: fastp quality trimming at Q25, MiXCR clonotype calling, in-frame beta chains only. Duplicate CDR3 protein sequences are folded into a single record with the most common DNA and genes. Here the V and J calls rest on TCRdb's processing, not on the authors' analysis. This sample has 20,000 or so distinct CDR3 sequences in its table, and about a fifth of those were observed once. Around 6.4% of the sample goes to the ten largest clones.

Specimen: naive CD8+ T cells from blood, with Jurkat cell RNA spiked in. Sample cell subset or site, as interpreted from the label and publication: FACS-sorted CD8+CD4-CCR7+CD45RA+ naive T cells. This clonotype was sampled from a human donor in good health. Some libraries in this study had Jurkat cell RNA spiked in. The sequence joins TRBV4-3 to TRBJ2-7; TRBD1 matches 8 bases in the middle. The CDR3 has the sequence CASSQGTGSSYEQYF. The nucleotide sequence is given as TGCGCCAGCAGCCAAGGGACAGGGAGCTCCTACGAGCAGTACTTC.